The 28 T cell receptor beta chains presented below share a single source sample, sequenced in a study of vaccination and CD4 T cells after COVID-19. Their recognized antigens are unknown. Oncomine TCR Beta short-read sequencing was applied to DNA from cultured CD4+ T cells. TCRdb independently ran MiXCR on the PCR reads; one entry per CDR3 protein. The data contain more than 10,000 distinct CDR3 sequences, over 40% of them seen just once; the ten biggest clones take up around 15%. As for treatment: approximately 11-day PBMC culture with coronavirus spike peptide pools or control peptides (ViraFEST assay). The sequencing input was CD4+ T cells from blood, cultured in vitro. The receptors derive from a human donor who had recovered from COVID-19.

The chain joins TRBV20-1 to TRBJ1-5, with 8 bases matching TRBD1. CDR1 and CDR2 (germline): DFQATT, SNEGSKA (reference sequence). J gave up 2 bases and V 7 bases, and 4 bases lay outside the gene matches. This CDR3 is 13 amino acids long. The CDR3 sequence is CSVTGDGNQPQHF. The DNA of the CDR3 is TGCAGTGTGACAGGGGACGGCAATCAGCCCCAGCATTTT.

The gene calls are TRBV21-1 and TRBJ2-1. TRBV21-1 is marked as a pseudogene. The CDR3 is 12 amino acids. The CDR3 sequence is CASSKCCREQFF. In DNA form, the CDR3 reads TGTGCCAGCAGCAAATGCTGTAGAGAGCAGTTCTTC.

This clonotype showed up just a few times. V gene TRBV20-1 combines with J gene TRBJ1-2; D remains unclear. This CDR3 region has 11 residues. Germline lookup yields CDR1 DFQATT and CDR2 SNEGSKA (reference sequence). The CDR3 region has the DNA TGCACAAGCATAGATTCCTATGGCTACACCTTC. Its protein is CTSIDSYGYTF.

The gene calls are TRBV6-1 and TRBJ2-1; 9 nucleotides match TRBD2. Germline CDR1 MNHNS, CDR2 SASEGT. V was pared by 7 bases and J by 8 bases, with 9 bases of the junction left unmatched. This CDR3 is 14 amino acids long. CDR3 sequence reads: CASKSSGTNHEQFF. CDR3 coding DNA: TGTGCCAGCAAATCTAGCGGGACTAACCATGAGCAGTTCTTC.

This chain's CDR3 is CASSTRQGLGYTF. CDR3 sequence (DNA): TGTGCCAGCAGCACCCGACAGGGTCTCGGCTACACCTTC. V is TRBV7-9 and J is TRBJ1-2; TRBD1 agrees at 7 bases. The CDR3 runs 13 residues. The germline V gene encodes CDR1 SEHNR and CDR2 FQNEAQ (reference sequence). V trimming: 5 bases; J trimming: 8 bases; junction bases outside the gene matches: 8.

J is TRBJ2-5 and V is TRBV15, with no clear D. CDR1 is LNHNV, CDR2 YYDKDF, per germline (reference sequence). CDR3 length: 18 residues. V was clipped by 0 bases and J by 2 bases, with 19 bases between them. CDR3 bases: TGTGCCACCAGCAGAGACCACTTCAGATCCAGGCGTCAAGAGACCCAGTACTTC. This translates into CATSRDHFRSRRQETQYF.

The genes are TRBV5-1 and TRBJ2-1; TRBD2 matches 8 bases. Germline CDR1 is SGHRS and CDR2 is YFSETQ. V was clipped by 1 base and J by 4 bases; unmatched bases: 4. CDR3 size: 15 residues. The CDR3 spells CASSLIAGLYNEQFF. The CDR3 DNA reads TGCGCCAGCAGCTTGATAGCGGGGCTTTACAATGAGCAGTTCTTC.

V and J are TRBV7-2 and TRBJ2-1; D remains ambiguous. Germline lookup yields CDR1 SGHTA and CDR2 FQGNSA. The CDR3 has 12 residues. V was cut by 5 bases and J by 5 bases, with 7 bases left in between. DNA of the CDR3: TGTGCCAGCAGCGTCTTAAACAATGAGCAGTTCTTC. Protein sequence: CASSVLNNEQFF.

The gene calls are TRBV6-1 and TRBJ2-6; 7 bases fit TRBD1. This CDR3 has 15 amino acids. V was clipped by 6 bases and J by 2 bases; unmatched bases: 4. Germline V gives CDR1 MNHNS, CDR2 SASEGT. Here the CDR3 DNA reads TGTGCCAGCAGCCACGACAGGGCTGGGGCCAACGTCCTGACTTTC. It yields the protein CASSHDRAGANVLTF.

The chain recombines TRBV28 with TRBJ2-7; D is perhaps TRBD1 or TRBD2 (6 bases each). The CDR3 sequence is 14 residues long. Germline V gene data show CDR1 as MDHEN and CDR2 as SYDVKM. V dropped 5 bases and J dropped 0 bases, with 11 bases sitting between them. This CDR3 is CASSNGGGSYEQYF. The DNA of the CDR3 is TGTGCCAGCAGTAACGGAGGGGGCTCCTACGAGCAGTACTTC.

The sample holds a few counts of this clonotype. The chain links TRBV20-1 to TRBJ1-6, with unresolved D. In germline, CDR1 is DFQATT, CDR2 SNEGSKA (reference sequence). This CDR3 comprises 13 residues. CDR3 nucleotide sequence: TGCGGTCTAGAGCGGGAATGGGCTTCACCCCTCCACTTT. Its translation is CGLEREWASPLHF.

J is TRBJ2-5 and V is TRBV20-1, with unresolved D. Per germline, CDR1 DFQATT and CDR2 SNEGSKA (reference sequence). V lost 3 bases, J lost 0 bases, and 8 bases lay in between. CDR3 length: 13 residues. The CDR3 protein is CSASGQNQETQYF. For the CDR3, the DNA is TGCAGTGCTAGTGGTCAGAACCAAGAGACCCAGTACTTC.

In this sample, this clonotype turned up once. This chain connects TRBV20-1 to TRBJ2-1; D uncertain. The CDR3 contains 13 residues. Germline V CDR1 and CDR2: DFQATT, SNEGSKA (reference sequence). Deletions cut 3 bases from V and 8 bases from J, with 14 bases between. The CDR3 spells CSASPSFGDEQFF. CDR3 bases: TGCAGTGCTAGTCCGAGTTTCGGCGATGAGCAGTTCTTC.

The J gene is TRBJ2-3, the V gene TRBV6-1; TRBD1 agrees at 9 bases. CDR3 length: 16 residues. Trimming took 6 bases from V and 1 from J; bases not matched to a gene: 8. CDR1 is MNHNS and CDR2 is SASEGT in the germline V gene. CDR3 sequence reads: CASRPIRTGGTDTQYF. CDR3 bases: TGTGCCAGCAGGCCGATCCGGACAGGGGGCACAGATACGCAGTATTTT.

The chain joins TRBV6-1 to TRBJ2-6; the D gene is possibly TRBD1 (6 bases). The CDR3 runs to 18 residues. From germline, CDR1 is MNHNS and CDR2 SASEGT. V dropped 1 base and J dropped 0 bases, with 13 bases sitting between them. CDR3 nucleotide sequence: TGTGCCAGCAGTGAAGACGAGACAGGTATCTCTGGGGCCAACGTCCTGACTTTC. This sequence encodes CASSEDETGISGANVLTF.

This clonotype was observed a few times. This chain connects TRBV10-3 to TRBJ2-1, with D possibly TRBD1 on 5 matching bases. This CDR3 contains 13 residues. V was trimmed by 6 bases and J by 10 bases, leaving 16 bases between them. Germline V CDR1 and CDR2: ENHRY, SYGVKD. The CDR3 here is CAIRSGQVGEQFF. The CDR3 region has the DNA TGTGCCATCAGGTCAGGGCAGGTAGGCGAGCAGTTCTTC.

This clonotype was recorded only once. The V call is TRBV24-1, the J call TRBJ2-1; no clear D gene. The germline V gene encodes CDR1 KGHDR and CDR2 SFDVKD. The CDR3 contains 19 residues. Trimming shortened V by 3 bases and J by 7 bases, and 27 bases separated the two germline ends. CDR3 coding DNA: TGTGCCACCAGTGATCCGACTTCCTTCCCCGGTCCGGGTCAAAATGAGCAGTTCTTC. This translates into CATSDPTSFPGPGQNEQFF.

Comment on this clonotype: Germline and junction disagree at one end, which may indicate a read error. The rearrangement uses TRBV20-1 and TRBJ1-6; 11 positions agree with TRBD1. Germline V gives CDR1 DFQATT, CDR2 SNEGSKA (reference sequence). This CDR3 is 13 amino acids long. The CDR3 DNA sequence: TGCAGTGTACCGGGACAGGGGGGTTCACTCCTCCACTTT. Translated, it gives CSVPGQGGSLLHF.

V and J are TRBV2 and TRBJ2-7; TRBD2 matches 10 bases. Germline assignment: CDR1 SNHLY and CDR2 FYNNEI. After removal of 7 bases from V and 6 bases from J, the junction contained 6 bases not matched to a gene. The CDR3 contains 13 residues. CDR3 loop: CASNWRLAGEQYF. The CDR3 DNA reads as TGTGCCAGCAATTGGCGACTAGCGGGCGAGCAGTACTTC.

This clonotype has just a few counts. The chain couples TRBV20-1 to TRBJ1-1; possible D gene TRBD1, 6 bases. CDR3 length: 13 residues. Trimming shortened V by 0 bases and J by 3 bases, and 8 bases separated the two germline ends. CDR1 and CDR2 from the germline V gene are DFQATT and SNEGSKA (reference sequence). For the CDR3, the DNA is TGCAGTGCTAGAGAGGGGGCGGACACTGAAGCTTTCTTT. As protein: CSAREGADTEAFF.

The chain employs TRBV6-1 and TRBJ1-4; possibly TRBD1 for D (5 bases). The germline gives CDR1 MNHNS, CDR2 SASEGT. The CDR3 contains 12 residues. Deletions cut 7 bases from V and 8 bases from J, with 11 bases between. The CDR3 loop is CASNLGVEKLFF. In DNA form, the CDR3 reads TGTGCCAGCAACCTGGGGGTCGAAAAACTGTTTTTT.

This clonotype is labeled large. This chain uses TRBV19 with TRBJ1-1; 8 nucleotides match TRBD1. The CDR3 spans 15 residues. Germline values: CDR1 LNHDA, CDR2 SQIVND (reference sequence). The V and J ends lost 10 bases and 8 bases, in that order; junction bases with no gene match: 18. Written as DNA, the CDR3 is TGTGCCACCACCGCAGGGGGCGCACGGTCTGGCGAAGCTTTCTTT. Translated, it gives CATTAGGARSGEAFF.

This clonotype was detected only a few times. This chain uses TRBV7-9 with TRBJ2-7; D is ambiguous. The CDR3 spans 13 residues. CDR1 and CDR2 from the germline V gene are SEHNR and FQNEAQ (reference sequence). V dropped 2 bases and J dropped 1 base, with 6 bases sitting between them. CDR3 bases: TGTGCCAGCAGCTTAATGGGGTCCTACGAGCAGTACTTC. Translated, it gives CASSLMGSYEQYF. The variable domain in full, with the rest retrieved from reference TRBV7-9 and TRBJ2-7, is DTGVSQNPRHKITKRGQNVTFRCDPISEHNRLYWYRQTLGQGPEFLTYFQNEAQLEKSRLLSDRFSAERPKGSFSTLEIQRTEQGDSAMYLCASSLMGSYEQYFGPGTRLTVT.

V usage is TRBV7-9 and J usage is TRBJ2-1, with 7 bases fitting TRBD1. Germline lookup yields CDR1 SEHNR and CDR2 FQNEAQ (reference sequence). The CDR3 is 15 amino acids. Unmatched junction bases numbered 10, after V lost 5 bases and J lost 6 bases. CDR3 sequence: CASSLRPDRVNEQFF. CDR3 nucleotides: TGTGCCAGCAGCCTTAGACCCGACAGGGTCAATGAGCAGTTCTTC. The entire variable domain, with the rest obtained from reference TRBV7-9 and TRBJ2-1, is as follows: DTGVSQNPRHKITKRGQNVTFRCDPISEHNRLYWYRQTLGQGPEFLTYFQNEAQLEKSRLLSDRFSAERPKGSFSTLEIQRTEQGDSAMYLCASSLRPDRVNEQFFGPGTRLTVL.

The chain is built from TRBV6-2 or TRBV6-3 and TRBJ2-5; TRBD2 agrees at 11 bases. The V gene's germline CDR1 is MNHEY and CDR2 SVGEGT. Trimming removed 6 bases from V and 1 base from J; junction bases left unmatched: 4. The CDR3 has 15 residues. The CDR3 is CASSPSGRPQETQYF. The DNA for the CDR3 is TGTGCCAGCAGCCCTAGCGGGAGGCCCCAAGAGACCCAGTACTTC.

This sequence joins TRBV30 and TRBJ2-3; D ambiguous. Trimming left V 5 bases short and J 8 bases short, with 11 bases between. The germline gives CDR1 GTSNPN, CDR2 SVGIG (reference sequence). The CDR3 has 11 residues. The DNA for the CDR3 is TGTGCCTGGGGGAACGCAGCTACGCAGTATTTT. Its protein product is CAWGNAATQYF.

This sequence joins TRBV4-2 and TRBJ1-5; 7 nucleotides match TRBD1. V lost 3 bases and J lost 6; bases outside the gene matches: 14. The CDR3 is 17 amino acids. Germline loops: CDR1 LGHNA, CDR2 YNFKEQ. Written as DNA, the CDR3 is TGTGCCAGCAGCCACTCTGGAGGGGGCCCGATGGCTCAGCCCCAGCATTTT. Protein sequence: CASSHSGGGPMAQPQHF.

The V and J genes are TRBV7-2 and TRBJ2-1, with 11 bases matching TRBD2. The V segment lost 5 bases and the J segment 7 bases; nucleotides outside the gene matches: 7. The CDR3 runs to 15 residues. The germline V gene has CDR1 SGHTA and CDR2 FQGNSA. The CDR3 loop reads CASSRGTSGRNEQFF. The CDR3 bases are TGTGCCAGCAGCAGAGGGACTAGCGGACGTAATGAGCAGTTCTTC.